This T cell receptor (beta chain) was recorded in a study of T cells after yellow fever vaccination. Overall study: Low-cell-number fractions were prepared with SMART-Seq v4 Ultra Low Input.

A single record per CDR3 protein comes from TCRdb applying MiXCR to the 5' RACE reads. The data show approximately 93,000 distinct CDR3 sequences, with roughly 5.8% seen just once and over 40% held by the top ten. The CDR3 sequence is 14 residues long. V was shortened by 6 bases and J by 0 bases, with 8 bases between the two germline ends. Looked up from germline, CDR1 is LNHDA and CDR2 is SQIVND (reference sequence). Findings and caveats of the study: Clonotypes shared by both compartments, CD4 and CD8, made up a small share.

This clonotype was found many times. What it binds is unknown. The material sequenced was CD8+ T cells sorted from PBMCs, taken 10 days after the yellow fever booster vaccination. This TCR was sampled from a man between 18 and 35 years old who received the YFV17D yellow fever vaccine. The chain joins TRBV19 to TRBJ2-2; D may be TRBD2 (5 bases). As DNA, the CDR3 is TGTGCCAGTAGGCGGGCGGCGAACACCGGGGAGCTGTTTTTT. This sequence encodes CASRRAANTGELFF.